This T cell receptor beta chain was recovered during a study of T cell responses to AZD1222 COVID-19 vaccine. Concerning this clone itself: Its specificity is unknown.

Profiling relied on immunoSEQ multiplex PCR, and the TCRdb table lists in-frame clones only, not all of them. The profile covers approximately 100,000 clones, with around 95% appearing a single time and approximately 2.2% taken by the ten largest. This CDR3 spans 15 amino acids. J gave up 7 bases and V 3 bases, and 6 bases lay outside the gene matches. Germline loops: CDR1 SGHDT, CDR2 YYEEEE. General observations from the study: The study identified only a handful of AZD1222 recipients as seropositive at baseline. Donor demographics were predominantly white British with a female majority; clonal diversity may be underestimated. Researchers report vaccine-associated CD4 TCRs spanning spike, with dominance at 160-218 and 743-854.

Sequenced material: peripheral blood, taken on day 0 of AZD1222 vaccination. The genes are TRBV5-6 and TRBJ1-6; 8 nucleotides align to TRBD1. This clonotype was sampled from an adult in good health. The CDR3 nucleotides read TGTGCCAGCAGCTCGGACAGGGCCAAAAATTCACCCCTCCACTTT. It yields the protein CASSSDRAKNSPLHF.